What follows are 16 T cell receptor beta chains derived from one specimen sequenced in a study of blood T cell repertoires in COVID-19. Sequencing was performed with immunoSEQ multiplex PCR; in TCRdb, only in-frame clones are kept and a portion is missing. The sample shows 150,000 or so clones, more than 75% of them seen only once. The specimen sequenced was PBMCs or T cells enriched from blood (not recorded which). Receptor source: a woman between 45 and 60 years old who had recovered from COVID-19.

This sequence joins TRBV14 and TRBJ2-7; D may be TRBD2 (5 bases). From germline, CDR1 is SGHDN and CDR2 FVKESK. There are 13 residues in the CDR3. V was cut by 5 bases and J by 8 bases, with 16 bases left in between. DNA of the CDR3: TGTGCCAGCAGCGAAGGCCGGGGTGTACAGCAGTACTTC. As protein: CASSEGRGVQQYF.

V gene TRBV7-2 combines with J gene TRBJ1-3, with TRBD1 as a possible D gene (6 bases). The CDR3 is 16 residues long. Germline V CDR1 and CDR2: SGHTA, FQGNSA. With 5 bases removed from V and 0 bases from J, the gap between germline ends came to 14 bases. CDR3: CASSQARDNSGNTIYF. The CDR3 region has the DNA TGTGCCAGCAGCCAGGCCCGGGACAACTCTGGAAACACCATATATTTT.

In this sample, this clone turned up a few times. This chain joins TRBV6-1 and TRBJ2-3; TRBD1 is a possible D gene (6 bases). V was clipped by 2 bases and J by 2 bases, with 17 bases between them. Germline V gene lookup returns CDR1 MNHNS and CDR2 SASEGT. This CDR3 is built from 17 residues. The DNA of the CDR3 is TGTGCCAGCAGTGAAAGGGGGTGGGGCAGGGCCACAGATACGCAGTATTTT. This sequence encodes CASSERGWGRATDTQYF.

The gene calls are TRBV19 and TRBJ2-5, with a possible D match to TRBD2 (6 bases). The V gene's germline CDR1 is LNHDA and CDR2 SQIVND (reference sequence). This CDR3 region has 14 residues. Trimming cost V 7 bases and J 4 bases, with 16 bases left between them. CDR3 sequence reads: CASKTRGGGETQYF. For the CDR3, the DNA is TGTGCCAGTAAAACAAGGGGAGGAGGAGAGACCCAGTACTTC.

CDR3 coding DNA: TGTGCCAGCAGCGTCGGAGCTTTGAACACTGAAGCTTTCTTT. Residues: CASSVGALNTEAFF. The chain recombines TRBV7-3 with TRBJ1-1; D not certain. V gave up 5 bases and J gave up 0 bases, with 10 bases separating them. Germline loops: CDR1 SGHTA, CDR2 FQGTGA. The CDR3 runs 14 residues.

This clone appeared a single time. The rearrangement links TRBV7-8 to TRBJ1-5; D is uncertain. Germline values: CDR1 SGHVS, CDR2 FQNEAQ. V was trimmed by 3 bases and J by 1 base, leaving 10 bases between them. The CDR3 length is 15 residues. The CDR3 is CASSFSRQSNQPQHF. CDR3 coding DNA: TGTGCCAGCAGCTTTTCCAGGCAGAGCAATCAGCCCCAGCATTTT.

This clone was detected once. The chain combines TRBV6-5 with TRBJ2-2; 9 nucleotides align to TRBD1. The CDR3 is 14 residues long. V shed 6 bases and J 6 bases; nucleotides not matched to a gene: 5. Germline CDR1 reads MNHEY; CDR2 reads SVGAGI. CDR3 in DNA: TGTGCCAGCAGAAACAGGGGGCGGGCCGGGGAGCTGTTTTTT. Protein: CASRNRGRAGELFF.

The chain has TRBV5-1 and TRBJ1-2; D possibly corresponds to TRBD1 (5 bases). Germline V gives CDR1 SGHRS, CDR2 YFSETQ. The CDR3 is made up of 12 amino acids. With 2 bases removed from V and 6 bases from J, the gap between germline ends came to 8 bases. The CDR3 DNA sequence: TGCGCCAGCAGCTTCCTCAGGGATGGCTACACCTTC. As protein: CASSFLRDGYTF.

The chain carries TRBV5-1 and TRBJ2-7; the match to TRBD2 covers 7 bases. The trim removed 0 bases at V and 7 bases at J, leaving 4 bases unmatched. CDR1 and CDR2 (germline): SGHRS, YFSETQ. The CDR3 runs 13 residues. CDR3 residues: CASSLVAGSEQYF. As DNA, the CDR3 is TGCGCCAGCAGCTTGGTAGCGGGCAGTGAGCAGTACTTC. The whole variable domain, filled in from reference TRBV5-1 and TRBJ2-7, reads KAGVTQTPRYLIKTRGQQVTLSCSPISGHRSVSWYQQTPGQGLQFLFEYFSETQRNKGNFPGRFSGRQFSNSRSEMNVSTLELGDSALYLCASSLVAGSEQYFGPGTRLTVT.

The gene calls are TRBV18 and TRBJ1-1; D is possibly TRBD1 (6 bases). This CDR3 comprises 14 residues. Trimming left V 3 bases short and J 3 bases short, with 11 bases between. Germline V CDR1 and CDR2: KGHSH, LQKENI. CDR3: CASSPYKGDTEAFF. The CDR3 coding sequence is TGTGCCAGCTCACCTTATAAGGGGGACACTGAAGCTTTCTTT.

This chain links TRBV5-4 with TRBJ2-7, with D perhaps TRBD1 (6 bases). Trimming cost V 3 bases and J 3 bases, with 16 bases left between them. The germline gives CDR1 SGHNT, CDR2 YYREEE (reference sequence). The CDR3 totals 15 residues. The CDR3 is CASSSPQGKGYEQYF. The CDR3 nucleotides read TGTGCCAGCAGCTCCCCACAGGGTAAAGGCTACGAGCAGTACTTC.

The chain uses TRBV7-3 and TRBJ2-3, with 8 bases aligning to TRBD2. Germline values: CDR1 SGHTA, CDR2 FQGTGA. The CDR3 has 16 residues. V lost 1 base to trimming and J lost 0 bases; unmatched junction nucleotides: 3. CDR3 amino acids: CASSLIAGSSTDTQYF. The CDR3 DNA reads as TGTGCCAGCAGCTTAATAGCGGGGAGTAGCACAGATACGCAGTATTTT.

The chain has TRBV10-2 and TRBJ1-1; no clear D gene. Germline V gives CDR1 WSHSY, CDR2 SAAADI. The CDR3 is made up of 14 amino acids. V lost 2 bases to trimming and J lost 0 bases, with 7 bases between them. CDR3 loop: CASSEQILNTEAFF. The DNA of the CDR3 is TGCGCCAGCAGTGAGCAAATTCTGAACACTGAAGCTTTCTTT.

This rearrangement joins TRBV5-8 to TRBJ1-5, with 8 bases matching TRBD1. The CDR3 totals 16 residues. The J segment lost 7 bases and the V segment lost 0 bases, leaving 9 bases of the junction unmatched. In germline, CDR1 is SGHTS, CDR2 YDEGEE. The CDR3 bases are TGTGCCAGCAGCTTGGGTTGGGGACAGGAGGGACAGCCCCAGCATTTT. This sequence encodes CASSLGWGQEGQPQHF.

The V call is TRBV6-2 or TRBV6-3, the J call TRBJ2-7; possible D gene TRBD2, 6 bases. The CDR3 runs to 14 residues. V was pared by 4 bases and J by 3 bases, with 13 bases between. Germline V gene data show CDR1 as MNHEY and CDR2 as SVGEGT. CDR3 DNA: TGTGCCAGCAGTTGGGGGGACGGAAGCTACGAGCAGTACTTC. Amino acid sequence: CASSWGDGSYEQYF.

The chain combines TRBV5-6 with TRBJ1-5; D gene ambiguous. Germline CDR1 SGHDT, CDR2 YYEEEE. The V and J ends lost 1 base and 3 bases respectively, with 5 bases between them. CDR3 length: 13 residues. The CDR3 DNA sequence: TGTGCCAGCAGCTTGTGGCACAATCAGCCCCAGCATTTT. This encodes CASSLWHNQPQHF.